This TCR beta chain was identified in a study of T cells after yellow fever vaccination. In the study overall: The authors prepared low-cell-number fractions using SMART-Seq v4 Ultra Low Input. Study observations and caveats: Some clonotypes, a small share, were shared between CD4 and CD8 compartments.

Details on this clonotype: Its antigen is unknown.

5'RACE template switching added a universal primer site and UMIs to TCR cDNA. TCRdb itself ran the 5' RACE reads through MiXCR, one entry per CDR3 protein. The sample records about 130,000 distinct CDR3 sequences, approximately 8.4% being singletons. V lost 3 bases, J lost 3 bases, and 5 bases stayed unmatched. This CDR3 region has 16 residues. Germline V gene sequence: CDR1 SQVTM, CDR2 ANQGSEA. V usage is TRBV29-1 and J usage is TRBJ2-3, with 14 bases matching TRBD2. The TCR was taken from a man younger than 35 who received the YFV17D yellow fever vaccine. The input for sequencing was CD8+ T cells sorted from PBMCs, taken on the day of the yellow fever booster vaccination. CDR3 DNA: TGCAGCGTTGAGTGGAGACTAGCGGGGGGGACAGATACGCAGTATTTT. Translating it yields CSVEWRLAGGTDTQYF.